This T cell receptor (beta chain) was obtained from a study of blood T cell repertoires in COVID-19. Study background: The samples span acute and convalescent COVID-19 from the United States, Italy and Spain. PBMCs, B-cell-depleted T cells, or T cells were the source of the cDNA or gDNA that made up the material.

Seattle researchers signed up patients amid active infection and tracked them longitudinally. Methods used by the authors: How many nucleated cells were present was estimated from reference gene primer amplification. Repertoires were generated with immunoSEQ multiplex PCR, while TCRdb's copy carries only in-frame clones and drops some. V and J calls plus clone size are reproduced from that table; the DNA served to infer D and trimming. The sample lists roughly 280,000 clones; 85% to 90% were seen once. V shed 5 bases, J shed 4 bases, and the junction held 9 bases outside the gene matches. The CDR3 loop spans 15 amino acids. Germline lookup yields CDR1 SEHNR and CDR2 FQNEAQ (reference sequence).

Sequencing used peripheral blood. The TCR was taken from a woman aged 25 to 39 with COVID-19, enrolled during active disease. This chain joins TRBV7-9 and TRBJ2-7; TRBD1 matches 9 bases. CDR3 sequence: CASSPWTGAGYEQYF. The CDR3 nucleotides read TGTGCCAGCAGCCCATGGACAGGGGCGGGATACGAGCAGTACTTC. Using reference TRBV7-9 and TRBJ2-7 for the parts outside the CDR3, the full variable domain is DTGVSQNPRHKITKRGQNVTFRCDPISEHNRLYWYRQTLGQGPEFLTYFQNEAQLEKSRLLSDRFSAERPKGSFSTLEIQRTEQGDSAMYLCASSPWTGAGYEQYFGPGTRLTVT.